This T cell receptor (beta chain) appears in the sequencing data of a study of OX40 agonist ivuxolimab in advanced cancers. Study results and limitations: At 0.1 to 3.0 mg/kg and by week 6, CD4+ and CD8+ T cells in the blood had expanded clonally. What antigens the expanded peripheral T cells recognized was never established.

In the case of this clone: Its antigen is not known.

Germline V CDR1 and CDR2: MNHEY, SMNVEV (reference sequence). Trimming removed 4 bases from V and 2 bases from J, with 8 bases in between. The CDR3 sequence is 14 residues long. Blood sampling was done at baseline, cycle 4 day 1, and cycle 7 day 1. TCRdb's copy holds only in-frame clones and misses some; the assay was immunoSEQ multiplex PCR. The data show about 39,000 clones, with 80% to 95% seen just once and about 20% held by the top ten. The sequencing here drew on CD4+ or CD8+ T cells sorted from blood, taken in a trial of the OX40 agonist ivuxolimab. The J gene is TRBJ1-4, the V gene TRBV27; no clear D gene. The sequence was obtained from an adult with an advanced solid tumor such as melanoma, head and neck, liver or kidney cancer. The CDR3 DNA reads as TGTGCCAGCAGTTGGGGTGGTACTAATGAAAAACTGTTTTTT. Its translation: CASSWGGTNEKLFF.